A selection of T cell receptor beta chains follows, all from one sample in a study of cytomegalovirus exposure and HLA in healthy donors. The protocol was immunoSEQ multiplex PCR, while the TCRdb copy is restricted to in-frame clones and leaves out a portion. This sample carries some 200,000 clones, about 80% of them seen once, and the ten largest clones take 2.5% to 3.5%. The sample comprised PBMCs. These receptors all come from a young woman in good health and CMV-seropositive. CDR3s include the opening cysteine and the closing phenylalanine or tryptophan. The D gene is left open where the match is weak. Clone size, where shown, is once, few, many, or a class for clones that have expanded.

>TRBD1|TRBJ1-2|.|TRBV6-5
TGTGCCAGCAGTTACGGGACAGGGAAGGGCTACACCTTC
CASSYGTGKGYTF
>.|TRBJ2-2|.|TRBV9
TGTGCCAGCAGCGTAGCGGGGGTAAGCGGGGAGCTGTTTTTT
CASSVAGVSGELFF
>.|TRBJ2-3|.|TRBV11-2
TGTGCCAGCAGCTCCCCTTCTGACGGGTCGGGCACAGATACGCAGTATTTT
CASSSPSDGSGTDTQYF
>TRBD2|TRBJ2-2|.|TRBV19
TGTGCCAGTAGTAGTACCGGGACTAGCATACTGCGGGAGCTGTTTTTT
CASSSTGTSILRELFF
>.|TRBJ2-5|.|TRBV29-1
TGCAGCGCGACGGTTCTAGCGTCTCGAGAGACCCAGTACTTC
CSATVLASRETQYF
>.|TRBJ2-5|once|TRBV5-1
TGCGCCAGCACCTTAGGAGTTCCCCAAGAGACCCAGTACTTC
CASTLGVPQETQYF
>.|TRBJ1-2|.|TRBV9
TGTGCCAGCAACAAAGGACAGCCAAACTATGGCTACACCTTC
CASNKGQPNYGYTF
>.|TRBJ1-2|few|TRBV11-2
TGTGCCAGCAGCTTAGTTACCGGGAAGGGCTACACCTTC
CASSLVTGKGYTF
>TRBD1|TRBJ1-2|.|TRBV15
TGTGCCACCAGCGCCGGGACAGGGTCATATGGCTACACCTTC
CATSAGTGSYGYTF
>TRBD1|TRBJ1-2|.|TRBV5-1
TGCGCCAGCAGCTTGGCCGCCGAGACAGGGAGTGGCTACACCTTC
CASSLAAETGSGYTF
>TRBD2|TRBJ2-1|once|TRBV4-1
TGCGCCAGCAGCCAACTGGGACTAGCCTCCTACAATGAGCAGTTCTTC
CASSQLGLASYNEQFF
>.|TRBJ1-1|.|TRBV27
TGTGCCAGCACCCCACGGCCGGGCACTGAAGCTTTCTTT
CASTPRPGTEAFF
>TRBD1|TRBJ2-1|.|TRBV2
TGTGCCAGCAGCGAGGACAGGGGACATAATGAGCAGTTCTTC
CASSEDRGHNEQFF
>TRBD1|TRBJ1-2|.|TRBV19
TGTGCCAGCGGGGTCTCACATGCGGGACAGGGGTTCTATGGCTACACCTTC
CASGVSHAGQGFYGYTF
>.|TRBJ1-4|.|TRBV28
TGTGCCACACGTCCACCCCGTGCAGGACATTACGAAAAACTGTTTTTT
CATRPPRAGHYEKLFF
>.|TRBJ1-2|.|TRBV7-9
TGTGCCAGCCAAATCTTTACAGCGGAGGGTGTCCATGGCTACACCTTC
CASQIFTAEGVHGYTF
>TRBD1|TRBJ1-6|.|TRBV5-4
TGTGCCAGCAGCTGGGGGACAGCCCTCTCGGGGAATTTTCCGTCCCTCCACTTT
CASSWGTALSGNFPSLHF
>TRBD2|TRBJ2-1|.|TRBV27
TGTGCCAGCAAGTATGGGGCGGGGGGCTACGACAATGAGCAGTTCTTC
CASKYGAGGYDNEQFF
>.|TRBJ2-5|.|TRBV5-6
TGTGCCAGCAGCTTGAGTCAGCAAGAGACCCAGTACTTC
CASSLSQQETQYF
>.|TRBJ2-1|.|TRBV6-1
TGTGCCAGCAGTGGCGCGTTAACGGATGAGCAGTTCTTC
CASSGALTDEQFF
>.|TRBJ2-2|.|TRBV4-1
TGCGCCAGCAGCCAAGGCAACAGGGTGAACACCGGGGAGCTGTTTTTT
CASSQGNRVNTGELFF
>TRBD1|TRBJ2-7|few|TRBV6-1
TGTGCCAGCAGTGAATTTGGGGACAGTCGGAAAGAGCAGTACTTC
CASSEFGDSRKEQYF
>TRBD2|TRBJ2-1|.|TRBV11-3
TGTGCCAGCAGCTTAGTAGCGGGGGGGAGCTCCTACAATGAGCAGTTCTTC
CASSLVAGGSSYNEQFF
>TRBD1|TRBJ2-7|.|TRBV4-1
TGCGCCAGCAGCCAGCCGACAGGGGGAAAGTACGAGCAGTACTTC
CASSQPTGGKYEQYF
>TRBD2|TRBJ2-2|.|TRBV5-4
TGTGCCAGCAGGATGGGACTAGCGGGGGGCAACGGGGAGCTGTTTTTT
CASRMGLAGGNGELFF
>TRBD2|TRBJ2-1|once|TRBV4-1
TGCGCCAGCAGCCAAGACGGTAGCGGGGGATATTACAATGAGCAGTTCTTC
CASSQDGSGGYYNEQFF
>TRBD2|TRBJ2-3|many|TRBV6-4
TGTGCCAGCAGTGACGCGGGGGGCACAGATACGCAGTATTTT
CASSDAGGTDTQYF
>TRBD2|TRBJ2-7|.|TRBV6-4
TGTGCCAGCACCCACAAATATCCTAGCGGGGGCCACGAGCAGTACTTC
CASTHKYPSGGHEQYF
>.|TRBJ2-3|few|TRBV7-2
TGTGCCAGCAGCCCCCAAGCCACAGATACGCAGTATTTT
CASSPQATDTQYF
>.|TRBJ1-4|once|TRBV6-5
TGTGCCAGCAGGGGGAGGATAGGGGATGAAAAACTGTTTTTT
CASRGRIGDEKLFF
>.|TRBJ1-2|.|TRBV10-3
TGTGCCATCAGTGAGTCGTCCAGTCCTCGCTATGGCTACACCTTC
CAISESSSPRYGYTF
>.|TRBJ1-2|.|TRBV7-6
TGTGCCAGCAGCCGGACAGACCTATACTCTGGGGACTATGGCTACACCTTC
CASSRTDLYSGDYGYTF
>.|TRBJ1-4|.|TRBV7-5
TGTGCCAGAAGCTTGGGGAGGGTTCTTAATGAAAAACTGTTTTTT
CARSLGRVLNEKLFF
>.|TRBJ1-4|.|TRBV5-6
TGTGCCAGCAGCTTGGAAAATATTAATGAAAAACTGTTTTTT
CASSLENINEKLFF
>.|TRBJ2-5|few|TRBV28
TGTGCCAGCAGTCCCCGGTCGACCCAGTACTTC
CASSPRSTQYF
>.|TRBJ1-2|.|TRBV28
TGTGCCAGCAGTTTGGTTGACAGCCTTAAGGGCTACACCTTC
CASSLVDSLKGYTF
>TRBD1|TRBJ1-6|few|TRBV25-1
TGTGCCAGCAGTACGGGACAGGGTTGGTATTCACCCCTCCACTTT
CASSTGQGWYSPLHF
>TRBD1|TRBJ2-5|.|TRBV7-8
TGTGCCAGCAGCGGTATAGGGGGACAGGGGGTATGGGAGACCCAGTACTTC
CASSGIGGQGVWETQYF
>TRBD1|TRBJ2-7|once|TRBV11-2
TGTGCCAGCAGCTTCCCAGGGGGCGAGCAGTACTTC
CASSFPGGEQYF
>TRBD1|TRBJ1-1|few|TRBV7-2
TGTGCCAGCAGCTATGGGACAGGCTTGTTGAACACTGAAGCTTTCTTT
CASSYGTGLLNTEAFF
>TRBD1|TRBJ2-5|once|TRBV2
TGTGCCAGCAGTGAAGCGCCAGGGGGACAGTCAGAGACCCAGTACTTC
CASSEAPGGQSETQYF
>.|TRBJ2-2|.|TRBV2
TGTGCCAGCAGTGAAAGGGGGGGCACCGGGGAGCTGTTTTTT
CASSERGGTGELFF
>TRBD1|TRBJ1-1|.|TRBV10-2
TGCGCCAGCACCCCTTCAGGGGGCCGGATCGTTGAAGCTTTCTTT
CASTPSGGRIVEAFF
>.|TRBJ1-6|.|TRBV7-9
TGTGCCAGCAGCAAAGGCCCGGGCGGGAATTCACCCCTCCACTTT
CASSKGPGGNSPLHF
>TRBD1|TRBJ2-7|.|TRBV27
TGTGCCAGCAGCTCCGGGACAGGGCCCTACGAGCAGTACTTC
CASSSGTGPYEQYF
>.|TRBJ2-7|.|TRBV6-5
TGTGCCAGCAGATCTACGGGGGAGTACGAGCAGTACTTC
CASRSTGEYEQYF
>.|TRBJ2-5|.|TRBV5-1
TGCGCCAGCAGAACACAGGGACGAGAGACCCAGTACTTC
CASRTQGRETQYF
>.|TRBJ1-5|once|TRBV19
TGTGCCAGTAGTATAGCCGGTCAGCCCCAGCATTTT
CASSIAGQPQHF
>TRBD1|TRBJ2-1|.|TRBV18
TGTGCCAGCTCACCTACGCCCGGGACAGGGGTTTTTGAGCAGTTCTTC
CASSPTPGTGVFEQFF